Presented here are 22 T cell receptor beta chains from one specimen sequenced in a study of technical replicates of blood from four donors. Some clones are missing from TCRdb's copy, which holds only in-frame ones; the method was immunoSEQ multiplex PCR. The repertoire consists of 60,000 to 90,000 clones, with 93% occurring once and the leading ten covering 0.41%. The material sequenced was T cells isolated from PBMCs. The receptors were gathered from a human donor in good health.

The genes are TRBV4-1 and TRBJ2-1, with 10 nucleotides matching TRBD2. The CDR3 has 12 residues. The J segment lost 15 bases and the V segment lost 5 bases, leaving 7 bases of the junction unmatched. CDR1 is MGHRA, CDR2 YSYEKL, per germline. In DNA, the CDR3 is TGCGCCAGCAGCAATCTAGCGGGAGAATGGTTCTTC. Amino acids: CASSNLAGEWFF.

The CDR3 spells CASSLEGGETQYF. The CDR3 DNA follows: TGTGCCAGCAGCTTGGAGGGGGGGGAGACCCAGTACTTC. The genes are TRBV7-2 and TRBJ2-5, with D possibly TRBD2 on 7 matching bases. This CDR3 has 13 amino acids. Germline CDR1 SGHTA, CDR2 FQGNSA. The germline V and J ends were trimmed by 3 bases and 5 bases, with 10 bases remaining between them.

The rearrangement uses TRBV7-3 and TRBJ2-1, with 8 bases aligning to TRBD2. From germline, CDR1 is SGHTA and CDR2 FQGTGA. V shed 5 bases and J 5 bases; nucleotides not matched to a gene: 2. The CDR3 sequence is 13 residues long. CDR3 coding DNA: TGTGCCAGCAGCGCGCGGGGGGACAATGAGCAGTTCTTC. As protein: CASSARGDNEQFF.

The CDR3 spells CASTAGPVPETQYF. The CDR3 DNA is TGTGCCAGCACCGCTGGGCCGGTCCCTGAGACCCAGTACTTC. The gene calls are TRBV6-5 and TRBJ2-5; D is unclear. Trimming took 7 bases from V and 5 from J, leaving 17 bases between them. The germline V gene encodes CDR1 MNHEY and CDR2 SVGAGI. CDR3 length: 14 residues.

CDR3 DNA sequence: TGTGCCAGCACCCTTCTGGGACAGGGTGATGAAAAACTGTTTTTT. Residues: CASTLLGQGDEKLFF. The rearrangement links TRBV28 to TRBJ1-4; 9 bases are a match to TRBD1. Germline assignment: CDR1 MDHEN and CDR2 SYDVKM. The ends lost 7 bases at V and 6 bases at J; junction bases unmatched: 9. The CDR3 has 15 residues.

This chain links TRBV6-1 with TRBJ1-5, with D uncertain. The CDR3 totals 15 residues. Germline CDR1 and CDR2: MNHNS and SASEGT. Trimming took off 8 bases at V and 0 bases at J, with 14 bases between the two ends. Written as DNA, the CDR3 is TGTGCCAGCGTGATCTCTCTACTTAGCAATCAGCCCCAGCATTTT. It is translated as CASVISLLSNQPQHF.

This sequence joins TRBV19 and TRBJ1-5, with D tentatively TRBD1 (6 bases). This CDR3 contains 15 residues. The germline gives CDR1 LNHDA, CDR2 SQIVND (reference sequence). Trimming shortened V by 4 bases and J by 3 bases, and 13 bases separated the two germline ends. CDR3 nucleotide sequence: TGTGCCAGTAGTACGGTCCGGGACACCAATCAGCCCCAGCATTTT. Its translation is CASSTVRDTNQPQHF.

The V call is TRBV30, the J call TRBJ1-2, with 9 bases fitting TRBD1. Germline V lookup: CDR1 GTSNPN, CDR2 SVGIG (reference sequence). The CDR3 runs to 11 residues. V trimming: 5 bases; J trimming: 5 bases; junction bases outside the gene matches: 0. The CDR3 reads CAWDRGYGYTF. DNA of the CDR3: TGTGCCTGGGACAGGGGGTATGGCTACACCTTC.

About this clone: Additional DNA sequences in this sample encode the identical CDR3. This sequence joins TRBV9 and TRBJ2-3; D may be TRBD2 (5 bases). Trimming stripped 1 base from V and 3 bases from J, with 6 bases between. Germline V lookup: CDR1 SGDLS, CDR2 YYNGEE. The CDR3 length is 13 residues. CDR3 protein: CASSVRGTDTQYF. CDR3 in DNA: TGTGCCAGCAGCGTACGGGGAACAGATACGCAGTATTTT.

V usage is TRBV7-2 and J usage is TRBJ2-7, with D perhaps matching TRBD1 (6 bases). This CDR3 has 12 amino acids. V was trimmed by 5 bases and J by 3 bases, leaving 8 bases between them. CDR1 SGHTA and CDR2 FQGNSA come from the germline V gene. The DNA for the CDR3 is TGTGCCAGCAGCCAGGGGCTCTACGAGCAGTACTTC. Amino acid sequence: CASSQGLYEQYF.

The chain joins TRBV9 to TRBJ2-1, with D possibly TRBD2 on 6 matching bases. The CDR3 loop spans 12 amino acids. V dropped 4 bases and J dropped 7 bases, with 9 bases sitting between them. Germline V gene data show CDR1 as SGDLS and CDR2 as YYNGEE. The CDR3 DNA sequence: TGTGCCAGCAGCCTAGGGAGGAATGAGCAGTTCTTC. Translation gives CASSLGRNEQFF.

The rearrangement links TRBV2 to TRBJ2-2, with 7 nucleotides matching TRBD1. The CDR3 extends over 16 amino acids. Germline trimming cut 3 bases from V and 4 bases from J; bases unmatched to any gene: 8. From germline, CDR1 is SNHLY and CDR2 FYNNEI. Written as DNA, the CDR3 is TGTGCCAGCAGTGAGAATTCACAGGGGAGCACCGGGGAGCTGTTTTTT. It yields the protein CASSENSQGSTGELFF.

This chain uses TRBV11-2 with TRBJ2-7; tentatively, D is TRBD2 (6 bases). This CDR3 is built from 14 residues. CDR1 and CDR2 from the germline V gene are SGHAT and FQNNGV. Trimming pared 5 bases from V and 6 bases from J, leaving 17 bases between. CDR3 amino acids: CASSLPGLRREQYF. The CDR3 DNA follows: TGTGCCAGCAGCCTCCCGGGACTGAGGCGCGAGCAGTACTTC.

The chain couples TRBV7-2 to TRBJ1-1; no firm D call. This CDR3 comprises 13 residues. The V end lost 4 bases, the J end lost 1 base, and 7 bases lay between the germline ends. The germline V gene encodes CDR1 SGHTA and CDR2 FQGNSA. CDR3 in amino acids: CASSSNWNTEAFF. Written as DNA, the CDR3 is TGTGCCAGCAGCTCCAATTGGAACACTGAAGCTTTCTTT.

The V gene is TRBV18, the J gene TRBJ2-7; tentatively, D is TRBD1 (5 bases). The CDR3 has 14 amino acids. V gave up 4 bases and J gave up 4 bases, with 14 bases separating them. Germline CDR1 and CDR2: KGHSH and LQKENI. Written as DNA, the CDR3 is TGTGCCAGCTCACAGGAAAGGGGATCTTACGAGCAGTACTTC. Encoded protein: CASSQERGSYEQYF.

V gene TRBV4-1 combines with J gene TRBJ1-5; no clear D gene. The V end lost 5 bases, the J end lost 5 bases, and 22 bases lay between the germline ends. Germline loops: CDR1 MGHRA, CDR2 YSYEKL. This CDR3 contains 17 residues. This CDR3 reads CASSFRTGLGEDQPQHF. CDR3 DNA: TGCGCCAGCAGCTTCCGGACGGGTCTGGGAGAGGATCAGCCCCAGCATTTT.

This chain connects TRBV9 to TRBJ2-1; D not resolved. The CDR3 consists of 14 residues. Trimming took 3 bases from V and 3 from J, leaving 10 bases between them. Germline CDR1 is SGDLS and CDR2 is YYNGEE. CDR3 loop: CASSEPSRYNEQFF. The CDR3 DNA is TGTGCCAGCAGCGAGCCGAGCCGCTACAATGAGCAGTTCTTC.

Turning to this clone: Other DNA sequences in this sample translate to the same CDR3. The rearrangement joins TRBV5-1 to TRBJ2-7, with 8 bases that match TRBD2. Germline assignment: CDR1 SGHRS and CDR2 YFSETQ. This CDR3 is built from 14 residues. V lost 0 bases to trimming and J lost 3 bases; unmatched junction nucleotides: 2. The CDR3 spells CASSLVSGNYEQYF. The CDR3 DNA sequence: TGCGCCAGCAGCTTGGTTAGCGGGAACTACGAGCAGTACTTC.

The sample holds one count of this clone. This rearrangement joins TRBV10-2 to TRBJ2-1, with a possible D match to TRBD2 (6 bases). The CDR3 totals 14 residues. Deletions cut 6 bases from V and 4 bases from J, with 13 bases between. Germline V gene sequence: CDR1 WSHSY, CDR2 SAAADI. The DNA of the CDR3 is TGCGCCAGCAGAACCGGGACTCCTTACAATGAGCAGTTCTTC. It is translated as CASRTGTPYNEQFF.

The rearrangement joins TRBV6-1 to TRBJ2-7; 7 nucleotides agree with TRBD2. Germline CDR1 reads MNHNS; CDR2 reads SASEGT. The CDR3 contains 17 residues. With 1 base clipped from V and 5 bases from J, the junction kept 14 bases outside the gene matches. The CDR3 nucleotides are TGTGCCAGCAGTGAAGGGGACTACTTCAACCGGGGTCACGAGCAGTACTTC. As protein: CASSEGDYFNRGHEQYF.

The gene calls are TRBV10-3 and TRBJ1-2, with a weak D call TRBD1 (5 bases). This CDR3 has 15 residues. Trimming pared 0 bases from V and 2 bases from J, leaving 10 bases between. Per the germline V gene, CDR1 is ENHRY and CDR2 is SYGVKD. CDR3 nucleotide sequence: TGTGCCATCAGTGAGTCGATGACAGCAAACTATGGCTACACCTTC. The encoded protein is CAISESMTANYGYTF.

The rearrangement joins TRBV4-2 to TRBJ2-3; 8 bases align to TRBD2. Trimming at V came to 4 bases and at J to 2 bases, leaving 8 bases not matched to a gene. CDR3 size: 16 residues. Germline loops: CDR1 LGHNA, CDR2 YNFKEQ. The CDR3 DNA is TGTGCCAGCAGCCTATCCGGGACTAGTCTCACAGATACGCAGTATTTT. Translation: CASSLSGTSLTDTQYF.